The rows below give T cell receptor beta chains drawn from one sample of a study of radiation and T cells in renal cell carcinoma. Here immunoSEQ multiplex PCR was the method, and the copy in TCRdb shows in-frame clones only, minus some. The repertoire holds some 130,000 clones, approximately 90% seen once, with approximately 5.8% in the top ten. The specimen comprised blood, sampled from a patient whose treatment included radiotherapy and nephrectomy. These TCRs come from a woman aged 70-85 years with renal cell carcinoma. Each CDR3 is given with its conserved first and last residue. A D gene is named only where the DNA matches it firmly. The listing skips clone size in some rows; elsewhere it reads once, few, many or a size class.

D,J,V,size,CDR3,DNA
.,TRBJ2-7,TRBV11-2,.,CASSLEARSYEQYF,TGTGCCAGCAGCTTAGAGGCCAGATCCTACGAGCAGTACTTC
TRBD1,TRBJ1-2,TRBV5-1,.,CASSPDGQGVSYGYTF,TGCGCCAGCAGCCCGGACGGACAGGGGGTTTCCTATGGCTACACCTTC
TRBD1,TRBJ2-7,TRBV7-2,.,CASSLGGQGKNEQYF,TGTGCCAGCAGCTTAGGAGGACAGGGAAAAAACGAGCAGTACTTC
.,TRBJ2-3,TRBV5-6,.,CASSRDSTDTQYF,TGTGCCAGCAGTAGGGACAGCACAGATACGCAGTATTTT
.,TRBJ1-2,TRBV4-2,few,CASSQDMQGYGYTF,TGTGCCAGCAGCCAAGATATGCAGGGGTATGGCTACACCTTC
.,TRBJ1-1,TRBV19,.,CASQGTWSTEAFF,TGTGCCAGTCAGGGTACCTGGAGTACTGAAGCTTTCTTT
.,TRBJ1-3,TRBV11-3,.,CASSFRDSGNTIYF,TGTGCCAGCAGCTTCAGGGACTCTGGAAACACCATATATTTT
.,TRBJ1-6,TRBV7-8,.,CASSLTQLTQSSYNSPLHF,TGTGCCAGCAGCTTGACACAACTCACCCAAAGCTCCTATAATTCACCCCTCCACTTT
TRBD2,TRBJ2-7,TRBV15,.,CATSKSSGGSSYEQYF,TGTGCCACCAGCAAATCTAGCGGGGGAAGCTCCTACGAGCAGTACTTC
TRBD1,TRBJ2-6,TRBV30,.,CAWSVGSGTGGRGANVLTF,TGTGCCTGGAGTGTAGGGTCGGGGACAGGGGGCCGAGGGGCCAACGTCCTGACTTTC
TRBD2,TRBJ2-3,TRBV5-1,.,CASSISGGTQHTQYF,TGCGCCAGCAGCATTAGCGGGGGGACACAGCATACGCAGTATTTT